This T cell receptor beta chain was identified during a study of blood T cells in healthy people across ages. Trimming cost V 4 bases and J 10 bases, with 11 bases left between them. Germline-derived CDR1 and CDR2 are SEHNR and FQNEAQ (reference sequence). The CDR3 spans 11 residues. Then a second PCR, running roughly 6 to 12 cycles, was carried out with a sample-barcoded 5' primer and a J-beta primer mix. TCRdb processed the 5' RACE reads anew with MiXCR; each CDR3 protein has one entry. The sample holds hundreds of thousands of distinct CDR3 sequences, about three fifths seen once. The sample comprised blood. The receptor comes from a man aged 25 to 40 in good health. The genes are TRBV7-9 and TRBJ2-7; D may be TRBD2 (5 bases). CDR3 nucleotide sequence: TGTGCCAGCAGCTCGGAGAGGGCCCAGTACTTC. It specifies CASSSERAQYF.